Listed below are T cell receptor beta chains from one sample, sequenced in a study of cytomegalovirus exposure and HLA in healthy donors. Method: immunoSEQ multiplex PCR; TCRdb's copy keeps in-frame clones and lacks some. The top ten clones hold around 7% of a sample with roughly 150,000 clones, around 80% of them seen once. The sequenced sample consisted of PBMCs. The receptor source for this set is a woman in her thirties or forties in good health and CMV-seropositive. CDR3s include the opening cysteine and the closing phenylalanine or tryptophan. D genes are given only for firm matches. Clone size is stated in some rows and not others, as once, few, many or a class when expanded.

>TRBJ1-1|TRBV6-1|NA|NA
CASSGNRNLNTEAFF
>TRBJ2-1|TRBV7-3|NA|NA
CASSLSGTGNEQFF
>TRBJ1-4|TRBV30|TRBD1|few
CAWSTTTGTGEKLFF
>TRBJ1-2|TRBV5-4|TRBD1|NA
CASSRDRPNYGYTF
>TRBJ1-2|TRBV7-8|NA|NA
CASSPTGTYGYTF
>TRBJ1-4|TRBV4-3|TRBD1|NA
CASSQEGRGRQGAFEKLFF
>TRBJ2-3|TRBV30|NA|NA
CAWRKYTGVSTDTQYF
>TRBJ1-1|TRBV27|NA|NA
CASRTPDRNTEAFF
>TRBJ1-1|TRBV10-3|TRBD1|once
CAIRENGQGPNTEAFF
>TRBJ2-1|TRBV7-9|NA|NA
CASSLDWANNEQFF
>TRBJ2-3|TRBV11-2|NA|NA
CASSLAAGNTQYF
>TRBJ1-2|TRBV7-2|TRBD1|few
CASSSSRVVTGTGAYF
>TRBJ1-2|TRBV7-8|NA|once
CASSLGVSDMPYTF
>TRBJ1-4|TRBV30|TRBD1|NA
CAWSRGTNEKLFF
>TRBJ2-5|TRBV5-1|NA|NA
CASSSPTGKETQYF
>TRBJ1-3|TRBV2|NA|NA
CASSAVVRGSGNTIYF
>TRBJ2-1|TRBV7-3|TRBD2|NA
CASSLTGPSGGHNEQFF
>TRBJ2-6|TRBV5-1|NA|NA
CASSLAGSRPSGANGLTF
>TRBJ1-3|TRBV5-1|TRBD1|NA
CASSSGTGPILGNTIYF
>TRBJ1-2|TRBV18|TRBD1|NA
CASSRGQGFGYTF
>TRBJ1-3|TRBV6-6|NA|NA
CASSFGLTTSGNTIYF
>TRBJ1-6|TRBV6-1|NA|NA
CASSEGLAVYSPLHF
>TRBJ1-5|TRBV30|NA|once
CAWNTGGDQPQHF
>TRBJ2-3|TRBV28|NA|NA
CASSLEQQTTDTQYF
>TRBJ2-1|TRBV27|NA|once
CASSLTPWTAPSYNEQFF
>TRBJ1-1|TRBV4-3|NA|NA
CASSQGWGGMGMNTEAFF
>TRBJ1-4|TRBV7-2|NA|NA
CASSLAGGGEKLFF
>TRBJ2-7|TRBV27|TRBD2|NA
CASSLSASGGFSYEQYF
>TRBJ1-2|TRBV4-3|NA|NA
CASSQDMTGANYGYTF
>TRBJ1-1|TRBV5-1|NA|NA
CASSSQKSPGKRAFGEAFF
>TRBJ2-1|TRBV2|TRBD1|once
CASRGDRNYNEQFF
>TRBJ2-5|TRBV5-4|TRBD2|once
CASSFRGGGETQYF
>TRBJ1-6|TRBV5-8|NA|NA
CASSLGRQQNSPLHF
>TRBJ1-1|TRBV18|NA|once
CASSPGPLQGAEAFF
>TRBJ1-2|TRBV30|NA|NA
CAWSGTTGGYGYTF
>TRBJ2-1|TRBV18|NA|NA
CASSPSLLDSKHNEQFF
>TRBJ1-5|TRBV30|TRBD1|once
CAWSAGTGVLLLNQPQHF
>TRBJ2-7|TRBV7-2|TRBD2|NA
CASSNSGGKIYEQYF
>TRBJ2-3|TRBV7-6|TRBD2|NA
CASSLGSGGATDTQYF
>TRBJ2-2|TRBV6-5|NA|once
CASSYRGKTNTGELFF
>TRBJ1-6|TRBV2|NA|NA
CASSEQNNSPLHF
>TRBJ2-3|TRBV6-5|TRBD2|NA
CASRPSGGSTDTQYF
>TRBJ1-2|TRBV5-1|NA|once
CASSPPTSNYGYTF
>TRBJ2-7|TRBV13|NA|NA
CASSQGNYEQYF
>TRBJ1-2|TRBV6-1|NA|NA
CASSEGPANYGYTF